Included here is one T cell receptor beta chain sequence, with context. Germline V gene lookup returns CDR1 LGHNA and CDR2 YNFKEQ. This CDR3 contains 13 residues. V was pared by 0 bases and J by 8 bases, with 10 bases between. This specimen belongs to a study of T cell clonotyping in hematopoietic cell transplantation. Measured with immunoSEQ multiplex PCR; TCRdb has only the in-frame clones, and not every one. The sample records roughly 9,000 clones, 65% to 90% being singletons. The gene calls are TRBV4-2 and TRBJ1-2; D gene ambiguous. Sequencing used PBMCs, obtained 180 days after allogeneic stem cell transplant. The TCR comes from a female patient aged 30-39 years who had an allogeneic stem cell transplant, so the T cells may come from the graft donor. Some clones in this sample may be carry-over from other donors' samples. CDR3 sequence: CASSQEAGRGYTF. The CDR3 coding sequence is TGTGCCAGCAGCCAAGAGGCCGGGCGAGGCTACACCTTC.